This T cell receptor beta chain was observed in a study of OX40 agonist ivuxolimab in advanced cancers. This clone came up once. Only in-frame clones appear in the TCRdb table, and some are missing; sequencing was by immunoSEQ multiplex PCR. There are some 62,000 clones in the sample; approximately 86% occur only once, and around 3.4% lies in the top ten. The CDR3 spans 11 residues. V lost 4 bases and J lost 3, with 7 bases in between. CDR1 and CDR2 (germline): DFQATT, SNEGSKA (reference sequence). Source: CD4+ or CD8+ T cells sorted from blood, taken in a trial of the OX40 agonist ivuxolimab. The receptor was derived from an adult with an advanced solid tumor such as melanoma, head and neck, liver or kidney cancer. The V gene is TRBV20-1, the J gene TRBJ2-7, with D unresolved. In DNA form, the CDR3 reads TGCAGTGCTACACCGCACTACGAGCAGTACTTC. Translating gives CSATPHYEQYF.